These 11 T cell receptor beta chains were sequenced from one sample in a study of a mutant IDH1 vaccine in newly diagnosed glioma. The time point here: week 35, safety follow-up. Each dose of the vaccine consisted of 300 ug of mutant IDH1 20-mer peptide, with topical imiquimod. The data were produced by immunoSEQ multiplex PCR, yet TCRdb's version contains in-frame clones alone and is incomplete. The sample has tens of thousands of clones; 85% to 90% are singletons. The antigens of these receptors remain unknown. Sequenced here: PBMCs, sampled from a glioma patient whose treatment included an IDH1 peptide vaccine. The receptor set was obtained from a man aged 25-45 years with glioma.

V gene TRBV6-6 combines with J gene TRBJ2-5, with 10 bases aligning to TRBD2. V was clipped by 6 bases and J by 7 bases; unmatched bases: 5. Germline V gene data show CDR1 as MNHNY and CDR2 as SVGAGI (reference sequence). There are 13 residues in the CDR3. The CDR3 sequence: CASSLAGGSTQYF. CDR3 nucleotide sequence: TGTGCCAGCAGCTTAGCGGGGGGATCGACCCAGTACTTC.

A few counts support this clone. V usage is TRBV5-1 and J usage is TRBJ2-7, with 9 nucleotides matching TRBD1. CDR1 and CDR2 from the germline V gene are SGHRS and YFSETQ. The CDR3 spans 14 residues. The junction had 8 bases not matched to a gene; V was cut back by 5 bases and J by 5 bases. Written as DNA, the CDR3 is TGCGCCAGCAGGCCAGGACAGGGGTGGGACGAGCAGTACTTC. Protein: CASRPGQGWDEQYF.

This chain connects TRBV10-3 to TRBJ2-5; a weak D match, TRBD1 (6 bases). Germline-derived CDR1 and CDR2 are ENHRY and SYGVKD. The ends were cut back, 7 bases at V and 4 bases at J, with 16 bases in the middle. The CDR3 totals 14 residues. CDR3: CAINSQGLGETQYF. In DNA form, the CDR3 reads TGTGCCATCAACTCCCAGGGGTTGGGAGAGACCCAGTACTTC.

The CDR3 region has the DNA TGTGCCTGCGAGACAGCCCCCCCCGAGCAGTACTTC. This codes for CACETAPPEQYF. The chain combines TRBV30 with TRBJ2-7; D may be TRBD1 (5 bases). V lost 6 bases and J lost 6, with 15 bases in between. The CDR3 runs to 12 residues. Germline-derived CDR1 and CDR2 are GTSNPN and SVGIG (reference sequence).

V is TRBV10-3 and J is TRBJ1-4, with D possibly matching TRBD1 (6 bases). Trimming left V 0 bases short and J 3 bases short, with 11 bases between. Germline V lookup: CDR1 ENHRY, CDR2 SYGVKD. The CDR3 is made up of 16 amino acids. This CDR3 reads CAISESTGRPNEKLFF. In nucleotides, the CDR3 is TGTGCCATCAGTGAGTCGACAGGAAGACCTAATGAAAAACTGTTTTTT.

The chain combines TRBV4-3 with TRBJ2-1; the D is unclear. Germline V gene lookup returns CDR1 LGHNA and CDR2 YSLEER. V lost 0 bases, J lost 7 bases, and 7 bases lay in between. This CDR3 comprises 13 residues. CDR3 nucleotide sequence: TGCGCCAGCAGCCAAGATCGCGTGAATGAGCAGTTCTTC. Its protein product is CASSQDRVNEQFF.

This rearrangement joins TRBV6-5 to TRBJ2-7, with TRBD2 as a possible D gene (6 bases). Germline CDR1 MNHEY, CDR2 SVGAGI. V was trimmed by 0 bases and J by 1 base, leaving 10 bases between them. This CDR3 comprises 15 residues. In DNA form, the CDR3 reads TGTGCCAGCAGTTACTCTATGGAGGGGTCCTACGAGCAGTACTTC. This encodes CASSYSMEGSYEQYF.

This clone was observed once. The chain is built from TRBV5-4 and TRBJ1-2; a possible D gene is TRBD1 (5 bases). Trimming took off 4 bases at V and 4 bases at J, with 26 bases between the two ends. The CDR3 has 18 residues. Germline-derived CDR1 and CDR2 are SGHNT and YYREEE (reference sequence). CDR3 DNA: TGTGCCAGCAGCCCGACCCCGATCTCTGGGGGGAGGGGCTATGGCTACACCTTC. Protein sequence: CASSPTPISGGRGYGYTF.

The chain links TRBV7-3 to TRBJ2-1; unclear D gene. This CDR3 contains 14 residues. V was trimmed by 3 bases and J by 3 bases, leaving 9 bases between them. Per germline, CDR1 SGHTA and CDR2 FQGTGA. The CDR3 DNA sequence: TGTGCCAGCAGCTTGAACCATAACTACAATGAGCAGTTCTTC. Its translation: CASSLNHNYNEQFF.

This chain links TRBV27 with TRBJ1-5; D call uncertain. Germline CDR1 MNHEY, CDR2 SMNVEV (reference sequence). The CDR3 loop spans 14 amino acids. V gave up 2 bases and J gave up 1 base, with 6 bases separating them. CDR3 DNA: TGTGCCAGCAGTTTAATTGCGAGCAATCAGCCCCAGCATTTT. Translated, it gives CASSLIASNQPQHF.

The chain is built from TRBV28 and TRBJ1-5; D not resolved. CDR1 is MDHEN, CDR2 SYDVKM, per germline. The CDR3 is made up of 13 amino acids. With 6 bases removed from V and 5 bases from J, the gap between germline ends came to 11 bases. Written as DNA, the CDR3 is TGTGCCAGCAGCCCAGGTCGGGATCAGCCCCAGCATTTT. It specifies CASSPGRDQPQHF.